The 24 T cell receptor beta chains below come from one sample, sequenced in a study of Ad26.COV2.S vaccination and SARS-CoV-2 variants. Clones were read by immunoSEQ multiplex PCR, and TCRdb kept only the in-frame ones, dropping some. The data hold more than 150,000 clones, with roughly nine tenths observed a single time. The material sequenced was peripheral blood, taken after recovery from COVID-19. The receptor set was obtained from a human donor who had recovered from COVID-19.

The chain carries TRBV7-7 and TRBJ2-1; D is possibly TRBD1 or TRBD2 (6 bases each). V was pared by 3 bases and J by 10 bases, with 19 bases between. The CDR3 totals 15 residues. CDR1 is SSHAT, CDR2 FNYEAQ, per germline (reference sequence). The CDR3 loop is CASSLISGQLGEQFF. The DNA for the CDR3 is TGTGCCAGCAGCTTGATTAGCGGACAGTTGGGGGAGCAGTTCTTC.

The rearrangement joins TRBV5-5 to TRBJ2-3, with 7 positions matching TRBD2. Looked up from germline, CDR1 is SGHKS and CDR2 is YYEKEE (reference sequence). Trimming cost V 4 bases and J 5 bases; bases outside gene matches: 7. The CDR3 totals 14 residues. The CDR3 loop is CASSMGGPKDTQYF. In nucleotides, the CDR3 is TGTGCCAGCAGCATGGGAGGGCCTAAAGATACGCAGTATTTT.

The rearrangement joins TRBV24-1 to TRBJ2-7; tentatively, D is TRBD1 (6 bases). This CDR3 spans 13 amino acids. V lost 7 bases, J lost 1 base, and 10 bases lay in between. Germline V CDR1 and CDR2: KGHDR, SFDVKD. As DNA, the CDR3 is TGTGCCACCAGCGGGACACCATCCTACGAGCAGTACTTC. It encodes CATSGTPSYEQYF.

The rearrangement links TRBV14 to TRBJ1-2; D is uncertain. V lost 2 bases and J 1 base, leaving 8 bases between the germline ends. Per the germline V gene, CDR1 is SGHDN and CDR2 is FVKESK. The CDR3 is 14 amino acids. CDR3 amino acids: CASSQQMNNYGYTF. In DNA form, the CDR3 reads TGTGCCAGCAGCCAACAGATGAATAACTATGGCTACACCTTC.

The chain combines TRBV10-3 with TRBJ2-2, with D possibly called TRBD1 or TRBD2 (6 bases each). The CDR3 contains 17 residues. The germline V gene has CDR1 ENHRY and CDR2 SYGVKD. V lost 0 bases to trimming and J lost 4 bases, with 15 bases between them. For the CDR3, the DNA is TGTGCCATCAGTGAGTCGTTGGGGGGCGTGGGCACCGGGGAGCTGTTTTTT. Protein: CAISESLGGVGTGELFF.

The rearrangement links TRBV28 to TRBJ1-2; D may be TRBD1 (5 bases). Germline values: CDR1 MDHEN, CDR2 SYDVKM. The CDR3 is made up of 13 amino acids. Trimming removed 5 bases from V and 2 bases from J, with 9 bases in between. CDR3 in amino acids: CASSPRENYGYTF. The CDR3 DNA reads TGTGCCAGCAGTCCCAGGGAAAACTATGGCTACACCTTC.

V and J are TRBV21-1 and TRBJ2-1; the DNA was not used to check the table's D call, TRBD2. TRBV21-1 represents a pseudogene. CDR3 length: 14 residues. This CDR3 reads CASSLRVLPNEQFF. For the CDR3, the DNA is TGTGCCAGCAGCCTCCGGGTCCTCCCCAATGAGCAGTTCTTC.

This clone came up once. The chain uses TRBV2 and TRBJ2-7, with 9 bases matching TRBD2. Germline V lookup: CDR1 SNHLY, CDR2 FYNNEI. V lost 6 bases and J lost 5; bases outside the gene matches: 8. The CDR3 sequence is 14 residues long. DNA for the CDR3: TGTGCCAGCAGGGCGATAGGGACTAGCAACGAGCAGTACTTC. Translated, it gives CASRAIGTSNEQYF.

The chain joins TRBV11-3 to TRBJ2-3; D may be TRBD1 (6 bases). The CDR3 has 16 residues. The V gene lost 5 bases and the J gene lost 0 bases, with 15 bases spanning the gap. In germline, CDR1 is SGHNT, CDR2 YENEEA. CDR3 sequence reads: CASSPGQFSSTDTQYF. The CDR3 DNA follows: TGTGCCAGCAGCCCTGGACAGTTCTCTAGCACAGATACGCAGTATTTT.

This clone was detected ten times or more. The CDR3 spells CAWSVQDRGSEKLFF. For the CDR3, the DNA is TGTGCCTGGAGTGTACAAGACAGGGGGAGTGAAAAACTGTTTTTT. V is TRBV30 and J is TRBJ1-4; TRBD1 aligns across 9 bases. Germline CDR1 GTSNPN, CDR2 SVGIG (reference sequence). After removal of 0 bases from V and 7 bases from J, the junction contained 6 bases not matched to a gene. This CDR3 contains 15 residues.

This clone was seen only a few times. The chain is built from TRBV18 and TRBJ2-7; TRBD1 aligns across 10 bases. The germline V gene encodes CDR1 KGHSH and CDR2 LQKENI. CDR3 size: 16 residues. Unmatched junction bases numbered 8, after V lost 4 bases and J lost 2 bases. CDR3 nucleotides: TGTGCCAGCTCACGTAGAGGACAGGGGGGGGCCTACGAGCAGTACTTC. It is translated as CASSRRGQGGAYEQYF.

This clone came up once. J is TRBJ2-3 and V is TRBV27; D is perhaps TRBD2 (5 bases). Germline-derived CDR1 and CDR2 are MNHEY and SMNVEV (reference sequence). V dropped 3 bases and J dropped 0 bases, with 13 bases sitting between them. This CDR3 is built from 16 residues. CDR3 in amino acids: CASSFSGITSTDTQYF. For the CDR3, the DNA is TGTGCCAGCAGTTTCTCGGGAATCACTAGCACAGATACGCAGTATTTT.

J is TRBJ1-6 and V is TRBV2, with a weak D call TRBD1 (6 bases). Germline-derived CDR1 and CDR2 are SNHLY and FYNNEI. The length of the CDR3 is 16 residues. V was trimmed by 2 bases and J by 8 bases, leaving 16 bases between them. DNA for the CDR3: TGTGCCAGCAGTGAAAGGGGGGGAGGAGGTGATTCACCCCTCCACTTT. It encodes CASSERGGGGDSPLHF.

In its sample, this clone was seen once. This chain connects TRBV6-5 to TRBJ2-1, with TRBD2 matching 12 bases. The CDR3 sequence is 15 residues long. From germline, CDR1 is MNHEY and CDR2 SVGAGI. Trimming cost V 5 bases and J 5 bases; bases outside gene matches: 4. The chain's CDR3 is CASSLAGGNDNEQFF. The DNA of the CDR3 is TGTGCCAGCAGTCTAGCGGGAGGGAACGACAATGAGCAGTTCTTC.

The chain uses TRBV13 and TRBJ2-7; D is undetermined. CDR3 size: 12 residues. V lost 1 base and J 6 bases, leaving 7 bases between the germline ends. Germline V lookup: CDR1 PRHDT, CDR2 FYEKMQ (reference sequence). CDR3 loop: CASSLEGSEQYF. In DNA, the CDR3 is TGTGCCAGCAGCTTAGAAGGAAGCGAGCAGTACTTC. The entire variable domain, with the rest obtained from reference TRBV13 and TRBJ2-7, is as follows: AAGVIQSPRHLIKEKRETATLKCYPIPRHDTVYWYQQGPGQDPQFLISFYEKMQSDKGSIPDRFSAQQFSDYHSELNMSSLELGDSALYFCASSLEGSEQYFGPGTRLTVT.

The genes are TRBV3-1 (or the pseudogene TRBV3-2) and TRBJ2-2, with 11 nucleotides matching TRBD1. Germline CDR1 and CDR2: LGHDT and YNNKEL (reference sequence). CDR3 length: 14 residues. V trimming: 5 bases; J trimming: 6 bases; junction bases outside the gene matches: 2. This CDR3 is CASSSGQGAGELFF. The CDR3 region has the DNA TGTGCCAGCAGCTCGGGACAGGGGGCCGGGGAGCTGTTTTTT.

This clone was seen only a few times. The chain links TRBV5-8 to TRBJ2-7; unclear D gene. The CDR3 runs 10 residues. Trimming stripped 5 bases from V and 7 bases from J, with 7 bases between. Germline V CDR1 and CDR2: SGHTS, YDEGEE. This CDR3 reads CASRPWEQYF. CDR3 nucleotides: TGTGCCAGCAGACCCTGGGAGCAGTACTTC.

The V and J genes are TRBV11-3 and TRBJ2-2, with 11 bases identical to TRBD2. The CDR3 length is 17 residues. Germline V gene lookup returns CDR1 SGHNT and CDR2 YENEEA. Germline trimming cut 5 bases from V and 2 bases from J; bases unmatched to any gene: 7. The CDR3 sequence: CASSAAGLAGNTGELFF. In DNA form, the CDR3 reads TGTGCCAGCAGCGCGGCTGGACTAGCGGGCAACACCGGGGAGCTGTTTTTT.

The table lists this clone with a few counts. This rearrangement joins TRBV4-1 to TRBJ1-5; D remains ambiguous. Trimming pared 0 bases from V and 9 bases from J, leaving 9 bases between. CDR1 and CDR2 (germline): MGHRA, YSYEKL. This CDR3 is built from 13 residues. The CDR3 nucleotides are TGCGCCAGCAGCCAAGATGGGGTTGGGCCCCAGCATTTT. It is translated as CASSQDGVGPQHF.

This clone was seen only once. The J gene is TRBJ2-7, the V gene TRBV5-6, with D perhaps TRBD1 (5 bases). Germline V CDR1 and CDR2: SGHDT, YYEEEE. Trimming stripped 0 bases from V and 2 bases from J, with 9 bases between. This CDR3 contains 14 residues. The CDR3: CASSLALGAYEQYF. Here the CDR3 DNA reads TGTGCCAGCAGCTTGGCCCTAGGGGCCTACGAGCAGTACTTC.

This clone occurred once. The chain combines TRBV2 with TRBJ1-1, with 8 bases that match TRBD1. Germline CDR1 SNHLY, CDR2 FYNNEI. V was pared by 4 bases and J by 2 bases, with 6 bases of the junction left unmatched. The CDR3 extends over 15 amino acids. CDR3 region: CASSGRTGQNTEAFF. CDR3 bases: TGTGCCAGCAGTGGAAGGACAGGGCAAAACACTGAAGCTTTCTTT.

The V and J genes are TRBV4-1 and TRBJ1-1; 8 bases map to TRBD1. V trimming: 4 bases; J trimming: 5 bases; junction bases outside the gene matches: 9. From germline, CDR1 is MGHRA and CDR2 YSYEKL. There are 15 residues in the CDR3. In DNA form, the CDR3 reads TGCGCCAGCAGCCCGAGGGACAGGACCCGTACTGAAGCTTTCTTT. Translating gives CASSPRDRTRTEAFF.

As to this clone: Without the conserved terminal phenylalanine or tryptophan, this CDR3 likely stems from a read error. The limits of the CDR3 on the DNA are not certain, so only TCRdb's listed CDR3 is given. V usage is TRBV7-3 and J usage is TRBJ1-4; the tabulated D call, TRBD1, remains unverified against the DNA. The CDR3 is 11 amino acids in total, end residues counted. Germline loops: CDR1 SGHTA, CDR2 FQGTGA. This CDR3 is CASIPRGSPWS.

The CDR3 nucleotides read TGTGCCAGCAGCTTAGCCCCCCGACCAGTGGGGCTGACAGCTTTCTTT. This codes for CASSLAPRPVGLTAFF. The chain combines TRBV7-9 with TRBJ1-1, with a tentative D call TRBD1 (5 bases). The CDR3 has 16 residues. The germline V gene encodes CDR1 SEHNR and CDR2 FQNEAQ (reference sequence). With 0 bases removed from V and 10 bases from J, the gap between germline ends came to 21 bases.